The 26 T cell receptor beta chains reported below all come from one sample, sequenced in a study of blood T cell repertoires in COVID-19. TCRdb's table, derived via immunoSEQ multiplex PCR, lists solely in-frame clones and lacks some. The sample has 170,000 or so clones; around 84% are singletons. The sample was peripheral blood. The receptors were gathered from a man aged 45-65 years with active or convalescent COVID-19.

This clone was seen only once. This chain links TRBV11-2 with TRBJ2-7; TRBD2 is a possible D gene (6 bases). From germline, CDR1 is SGHAT and CDR2 FQNNGV. The V and J ends lost 0 bases and 4 bases respectively, with 13 bases between them. The CDR3 spans 15 residues. CDR3 amino acids: CASSLEYGGGYEQYF. CDR3 in DNA: TGTGCCAGCAGCTTAGAATATGGGGGAGGTTACGAGCAGTACTTC.

This sequence joins TRBV11-2 and TRBJ2-7, with a possible D match to TRBD1 (6 bases). The germline V gene encodes CDR1 SGHAT and CDR2 FQNNGV. Trimming took off 0 bases at V and 0 bases at J, with 15 bases between the two ends. The CDR3 consists of 17 residues. The CDR3 bases are TGTGCCAGCAGCTTAGATAGGGGGATAGCGCTCTCCTACGAGCAGTACTTC. Protein product: CASSLDRGIALSYEQYF.

The rearrangement joins TRBV9 to TRBJ2-2, with 16 bases identical to TRBD2. After removal of 4 bases from V and 8 bases from J, the junction contained 11 bases not matched to a gene. CDR3 length: 18 amino acids. CDR1 and CDR2 (germline): SGDLS, YYNGEE. The CDR3 region has the DNA TGTGCCAGCAGCCTAAACCTCGGGACTAGCGGGGGGGCTGGGGAGCTGTTTTTT. Translating gives CASSLNLGTSGGAGELFF.

This chain connects TRBV19 to TRBJ1-1, with 8 bases identical to TRBD1. The CDR3 is made up of 15 amino acids. Germline lookup yields CDR1 LNHDA and CDR2 SQIVND (reference sequence). Germline trimming cut 6 bases from V and 2 bases from J; bases unmatched to any gene: 8. The CDR3 reads CASSRRTGTNTEAFF. The CDR3 nucleotides read TGTGCCAGTAGCAGGAGGACAGGGACTAACACTGAAGCTTTCTTT.

The chain combines TRBV2 with TRBJ2-2; TRBD1 matches 8 bases. The CDR3 covers 16 residues. V shed 6 bases, J shed 7 bases, and the junction held 13 bases outside the gene matches. CDR1 is SNHLY, CDR2 FYNNEI, per germline. The chain's CDR3 is CASRRDRTGSGGELFF. CDR3 nucleotide sequence: TGTGCCAGCAGAAGAGACCGGACAGGGTCGGGCGGGGAGCTGTTTTTT.

The chain couples TRBV27 to TRBJ1-4, with TRBD1 matching over 7 bases. The CDR3 is 17 residues long. With 3 bases clipped from V and 2 bases from J, the junction kept 9 bases outside the gene matches. Germline CDR1 MNHEY, CDR2 SMNVEV (reference sequence). As DNA, the CDR3 is TGTGCCAGCAGTTTTAACAGGGGTCCGATGACTAATGAAAAACTGTTTTTT. This sequence encodes CASSFNRGPMTNEKLFF. The whole variable domain, remainder taken from reference TRBV27 and TRBJ1-4, is EAQVTQNPRYLITVTGKKLTVTCSQNMNHEYMSWYRQDPGLGLRQIYYSMNVEVTDKGDVPEGYKVSRKEKRNFPLILESPSPNQTSLYFCASSFNRGPMTNEKLFFGSGTQLSVL.

This chain uses TRBV6-6 with TRBJ1-1; D is possibly TRBD1 (6 bases). Trimming removed 6 bases from V and 1 base from J, with 12 bases in between. From germline, CDR1 is MNHNY and CDR2 SVGAGI (reference sequence). The length of the CDR3 is 14 residues. The CDR3 sequence: CASSEQGPNTEAFF. The CDR3 DNA sequence: TGTGCCAGCAGCGAACAGGGCCCGAACACTGAAGCTTTCTTT.

This clone was observed a single time. This chain joins TRBV11-2 and TRBJ2-1, with TRBD1 identical over 7 bases. With V trimmed by 6 bases and J by 7 bases, 9 bases remained unmatched. The germline gives CDR1 SGHAT, CDR2 FQNNGV. CDR3 length equals 14 residues. CDR3 DNA: TGTGCCAGCAGGGGGGACAGCCTAAGAAATGAGCAGTTCTTC. This gives the protein CASRGDSLRNEQFF.

The V call is TRBV11-2, the J call TRBJ2-1, with D perhaps matching TRBD2 (5 bases). The V end was cut by 0 bases, the J end by 12 bases, with 18 bases between. Germline-derived CDR1 and CDR2 are SGHAT and FQNNGV. The CDR3 is 15 amino acids. This CDR3 reads CASSLDVGRGDWQFF. The CDR3 nucleotides are TGTGCCAGCAGCTTAGATGTGGGCCGGGGTGATTGGCAGTTCTTC. Based on the CDR3 plus reference TRBV11-2 and TRBJ2-1, the full variable domain is EAGVAQSPRYKIIEKRQSVAFWCNPISGHATLYWYQQILGQGPKLLIQFQNNGVVDDSQLPKDRFSAERLKGVDSTLKIQPAKLEDSAVYLCASSLDVGRGDWQFFGPGTRLTVL.

This sequence joins TRBV5-4 and TRBJ1-3; D uncertain. Per the germline V gene, CDR1 is SGHNT and CDR2 is YYREEE (reference sequence). V was clipped by 1 base and J by 0 bases, with 8 bases between them. The CDR3 is 15 amino acids. CDR3 bases: TGTGCCAGCAGCTTGCGGGGTCCCTCTGGAAACACCATATATTTT. It is translated as CASSLRGPSGNTIYF.

This chain uses TRBV2 with TRBJ2-3; 11 positions match TRBD2. V was pared by 5 bases and J by 2 bases, with 3 bases of the junction left unmatched. The CDR3 totals 15 residues. Germline CDR1 is SNHLY and CDR2 is FYNNEI. The DNA for the CDR3 is TGTGCCAGCAGTCCACTAGCGGGGGCCACAGATACGCAGTATTTT. It encodes CASSPLAGATDTQYF.

The genes are TRBV7-3 and TRBJ2-2; 9 bases line up with TRBD2. The CDR3 is made up of 17 amino acids. CDR1 and CDR2 (germline): SGHTA, FQGTGA. V gave up 2 bases and J gave up 6 bases; unmatched junction bases: 10. The CDR3 protein is CASSLDSGVAGAGELFF. The CDR3 coding sequence is TGTGCCAGCAGCTTAGATTCGGGAGTAGCGGGAGCCGGGGAGCTGTTTTTT.

This clone was seen only once. V gene TRBV28 combines with J gene TRBJ1-3; 7 nucleotides line up with TRBD1. V lost 3 bases, J lost 6 bases, and 5 bases stayed unmatched. The CDR3 covers 14 residues. Germline values: CDR1 MDHEN, CDR2 SYDVKM. CDR3 protein: CASSLFRGLNTIYF. The CDR3 coding sequence is TGTGCCAGCAGTTTGTTTAGGGGGCTAAACACCATATATTTT.

This rearrangement joins TRBV4-2 to TRBJ2-2; 7 bases line up with TRBD1. The V gene's germline CDR1 is LGHNA and CDR2 YNFKEQ. Losses at the gene ends were 6 bases for V and 0 bases for J; bases not matched to a gene: 4. There are 15 residues in the CDR3. The CDR3 DNA reads as TGTGCCAGCAGTGGACAGGAAACGAACACCGGGGAGCTGTTTTTT. Translated: CASSGQETNTGELFF.

The V gene is TRBV12-3 or TRBV12-4, the J gene TRBJ2-1, with a possible D match to TRBD2 (6 bases). Trimming removed 6 bases at V and 6 bases at J, with 12 bases between. This CDR3 is 13 amino acids long. CDR3 sequence (DNA): TGTGCCAGCAGCGGCGGGACCACCAATGAGCAGTTCTTC. The encoded protein is CASSGGTTNEQFF.

The rearrangement joins TRBV4-2 to TRBJ2-7; 12 bases align to TRBD2. This CDR3 contains 17 residues. Germline-derived CDR1 and CDR2 are LGHNA and YNFKEQ. Trimming removed 4 bases from V and 0 bases from J; junction bases left unmatched: 7. The CDR3 nucleotides read TGTGCCAGCAGCCCCCACCAGACTAGCGGGAGCTCCTACGAGCAGTACTTC. Protein: CASSPHQTSGSSYEQYF.

The CDR3 is CASSTSAHYEQYF. The CDR3 DNA follows: TGTGCCAGCAGCACTAGCGCGCACTACGAGCAGTACTTC. The V call is TRBV5-6, the J call TRBJ2-7; 7 nucleotides align to TRBD2. Trimming took 4 bases from V and 3 from J; bases not matched to a gene: 4. Looked up from germline, CDR1 is SGHDT and CDR2 is YYEEEE. This CDR3 spans 13 amino acids.

V usage is TRBV6-2 or TRBV6-3 and J usage is TRBJ1-5; 7 nucleotides line up with TRBD1. Looked up from germline, CDR1 is MNHEY and CDR2 is SVGEGT. This CDR3 is 16 amino acids long. J gave up 0 bases and V 5 bases, and 7 bases lay outside the gene matches. Here the CDR3 DNA reads TGTGCCAGCAGTACTCGACAGGGATTTAGCAATCAGCCCCAGCATTTT. Its translation is CASSTRQGFSNQPQHF.

This chain uses TRBV24-1 with TRBJ1-2; D gene uncertain. Germline lookup yields CDR1 KGHDR and CDR2 SFDVKD. The CDR3 sequence is 11 residues long. Trimming stripped 8 bases from V and 7 bases from J, with 10 bases between. CDR3 in amino acids: CATTPRFGYTF. The CDR3 bases are TGTGCCACCACCCCACGGTTTGGCTACACCTTC.

The genes are TRBV7-2 and TRBJ2-7; 11 bases are shared with TRBD2. The junction had 6 bases not matched to a gene; V was cut back by 2 bases and J by 3 bases. The germline V gene encodes CDR1 SGHTA and CDR2 FQGNSA. This CDR3 is 16 amino acids long. CDR3 nucleotides: TGTGCCAGCAGCTTAAGACTAGCGGGGAAGCTCTACGAGCAGTACTTC. This codes for CASSLRLAGKLYEQYF.

The chain employs TRBV4-1 and TRBJ2-1, with D unclear. V was trimmed by 0 bases and J by 7 bases, leaving 10 bases between them. Per germline, CDR1 MGHRA and CDR2 YSYEKL. The CDR3 runs to 14 residues. CDR3 sequence: CASSQDRNANEQFF. CDR3 bases: TGCGCCAGCAGCCAAGATAGAAACGCAAATGAGCAGTTCTTC.

In this sample, this clone turned up a few times. V and J are TRBV3-1 (or the pseudogene TRBV3-2) and TRBJ1-2; tentative D call: TRBD1 (5 bases). Germline lookup yields CDR1 LGHDT and CDR2 YNNKEL (reference sequence). The CDR3 spans 13 residues. V was clipped by 1 base and J by 8 bases, with 11 bases between them. CDR3 sequence (DNA): TGTGCCAGCAGCCAAGTAGGAGGGGACGGCTACACCTTC. Translation: CASSQVGGDGYTF.

This clone is a singleton in its sample. The chain recombines TRBV7-9 with TRBJ2-3, with 10 bases aligning to TRBD1. The CDR3 has 17 residues. CDR1 and CDR2 (germline): SEHNR, FQNEAQ (reference sequence). Germline trimming cut 5 bases from V and 7 bases from J; bases unmatched to any gene: 15. In DNA form, the CDR3 reads TGTGCCAGCAGCCATCGAGTCGGTGACAGGGGGCGAAATACGCAGTATTTT. Translating gives CASSHRVGDRGRNTQYF.

This clone was counted between two and nine times. V gene TRBV15 combines with J gene TRBJ1-2, with unresolved D. Germline lookup yields CDR1 LNHNV and CDR2 YYDKDF (reference sequence). V gave up 4 bases and J gave up 0 bases, with 18 bases separating them. The CDR3 runs to 17 residues. In DNA, the CDR3 is TGTGCCACCAGCACCATACCAGAACCCAGGACTAACTATGGCTACACCTTC. The encoded protein is CATSTIPEPRTNYGYTF.

This chain joins TRBV11-2 and TRBJ2-5; a weak D match, TRBD2 (6 bases). The germline V gene has CDR1 SGHAT and CDR2 FQNNGV. The V gene lost 1 base and the J gene lost 0 bases, with 15 bases spanning the gap. This CDR3 comprises 17 residues. The CDR3 DNA follows: TGTGCCAGCAGCTTAGGAGTTGGCGGGAACCACCAAGAGACCCAGTACTTC. Translating gives CASSLGVGGNHQETQYF.

The chain joins TRBV5-1 to TRBJ2-1, with 8 bases aligning to TRBD1. V lost 0 bases and J lost 6; bases outside the gene matches: 2. Germline CDR1 SGHRS, CDR2 YFSETQ. The CDR3 extends over 14 amino acids. The CDR3 region is CASSLGTGGNEQFF. For the CDR3, the DNA is TGCGCCAGCAGCTTGGGTACAGGGGGCAATGAGCAGTTCTTC.